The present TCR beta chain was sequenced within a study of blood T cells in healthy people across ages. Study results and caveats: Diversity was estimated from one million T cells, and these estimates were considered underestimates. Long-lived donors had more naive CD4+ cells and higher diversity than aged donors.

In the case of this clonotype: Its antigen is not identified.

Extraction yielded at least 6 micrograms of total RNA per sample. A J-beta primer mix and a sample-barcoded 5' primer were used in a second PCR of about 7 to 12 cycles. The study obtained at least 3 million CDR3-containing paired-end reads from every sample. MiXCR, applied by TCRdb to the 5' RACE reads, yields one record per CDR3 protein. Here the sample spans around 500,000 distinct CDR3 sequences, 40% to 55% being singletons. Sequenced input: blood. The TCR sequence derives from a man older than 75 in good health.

CDR3 region: CASSADPTWKQYF. CDR3 bases: TGTGCCAGCAGTGCAGACCCCACCTGGAAGCAGTACTTC. J is TRBJ2-5 and V is TRBV27; no clear D. The CDR3 sequence is 13 residues long. The germline V gene encodes CDR1 MNHEY and CDR2 SMNVEV (reference sequence). Trimming removed 5 bases at V and 11 bases at J, with 18 bases between.